Many counts were recorded for the clone carrying this T cell receptor beta chain. Antigen specificity is unknown. Regarding time point: newly diagnosed GD, antithyroid drugs for less than 3 months. From RNA extracted from PBMCs, the TCR library was made. Researchers made TCR beta libraries by using iRepertoire HTBI primers and running Arm-PCR on CDR3 regions. TCRdb re-called the multiplex PCR reads through MiXCR, storing one row per CDR3 protein. The profile shows roughly 420,000 distinct CDR3 sequences, approximately 16% of them singletons. The CDR3 runs to 11 residues. Germline V gene lookup returns CDR1 SQVTM and CDR2 ANQGSEA. Trimming shortened V by 6 bases and J by 1 base, and 6 bases separated the two germline ends. These data originate in a study of regulatory T cells in long-lasting Graves disease. Broader study findings: Persistent Graves' patients showed less TCR diversity than newly diagnosed ones.

These same data were also listed under a study on T cells in Graves' hyperthyroidism and ophthalmopathy. That work adds: Ophthalmopathy got predicted by the model a median approximately 6.3 months before its onset.

The clonotype originates from a woman aged 25 to 45 with Graves disease. Here the sequenced sample was peripheral blood mononuclear cells (PBMCs), taken at new diagnosis, from a patient treated with antithyroid drugs. The rearrangement joins TRBV29-1 to TRBJ1-1; D uncertain. DNA of the CDR3: TGCAGCGTATTAAAGAACACTGAAGCTTTCTTT. Encoded protein: CSVLKNTEAFF.